This T cell receptor (beta chain) was identified in a study of blood T cells in healthy people across ages. Alongside a J-beta primer mix, a sample-barcoded 5' primer served in a second PCR lasting about 6 to 11 cycles. TCRdb redid the calling of the 5' RACE reads with MiXCR, one entry per CDR3 protein. The sample contains about 900,000 distinct CDR3 sequences, less than 80% of which appear only once. CDR1 LGHNA and CDR2 YNFKEQ come from the germline V gene. V lost 0 bases and J lost 1, with 8 bases in between. The CDR3 totals 15 residues. The sequencing input was blood. The chain has TRBV4-2 and TRBJ2-3; D is unclear. This receptor was obtained from a man aged 25 to 40 in good health. The CDR3 is CASSQDSIGTDTQYF. The CDR3 nucleotides are TGTGCCAGCAGCCAAGATTCTATAGGCACAGATACGCAGTATTTT.